The 15 T cell receptor beta chains reported below all come from one sample, sequenced in a study of T cells in Graves' hyperthyroidism and ophthalmopathy. It was RNA transcripts that yielded the amplified TCR beta CDR3 regions. When the TCR CDR3 underwent first-round RT-PCR, the HTBI primer set was used. MiXCR, applied by TCRdb to the multiplex PCR reads, yields one record per CDR3 protein. The sample includes approximately 420,000 distinct CDR3 sequences, roughly 15% of them seen just once. Input material: blood. The receptors stem from a woman between 18 and 29 years old with Graves' hyperthyroidism.

This clonotype was recorded at least ten times. The rearrangement uses TRBV28 and TRBJ1-3, with 10 bases that match TRBD1. CDR1 and CDR2 (germline): MDHEN, SYDVKM. V shed 3 bases, J shed 2 bases, and the junction held 1 base outside the gene matches. The CDR3 runs 15 residues. In DNA, the CDR3 is TGTGCCAGCAGTTTCGGACAGGGGGCTGGAAACACCATATATTTT. This encodes CASSFGQGAGNTIYF.

The chain joins TRBV20-1 to TRBJ1-1; D perhaps matches TRBD1 (5 bases). The V end lost 3 bases, the J end lost 5 bases, and 19 bases lay between the germline ends. Germline CDR1 reads DFQATT; CDR2 reads SNEGSKA (reference sequence). The CDR3 extends over 15 amino acids. CDR3 sequence: CSASPARGIGTEAFF. DNA for the CDR3: TGCAGTGCTAGCCCCGCCCGGGGGATAGGGACTGAAGCTTTCTTT.

The chain combines TRBV28 with TRBJ2-1, with D hard to call. Trimming shortened V by 4 bases and J by 7 bases, and 11 bases separated the two germline ends. CDR1 and CDR2 (germline): MDHEN, SYDVKM. CDR3 size: 13 residues. The CDR3 DNA reads TGTGCCAGCAGTTCGGAGCTGCTTAATGAGCAGTTCTTC. This codes for CASSSELLNEQFF.

This chain connects TRBV27 to TRBJ2-5; TRBD2 agrees at 7 bases. V lost 1 base to trimming and J lost 6 bases; unmatched junction nucleotides: 11. CDR3 length equals 16 residues. CDR1 MNHEY and CDR2 SMNVEV come from the germline V gene (reference sequence). The CDR3 protein is CASSLYFGGGMKTQYF. The CDR3 nucleotides read TGTGCCAGCAGTTTATATTTTGGGGGAGGGATGAAGACCCAGTACTTC.

V usage is TRBV5-1 and J usage is TRBJ2-7; D ambiguous. The length of the CDR3 is 15 residues. From germline, CDR1 is SGHRS and CDR2 YFSETQ. Trimming took off 0 bases at V and 5 bases at J, with 15 bases between the two ends. In nucleotides, the CDR3 is TGCGCCAGCAGCTTGGATGGGCAGGCGGCCGACGAGCAGTACTTC. Translated, it gives CASSLDGQAADEQYF.

This clonotype was detected once. This chain connects TRBV11-2 to TRBJ2-1; TRBD1 agrees at 7 bases. Looked up from germline, CDR1 is SGHAT and CDR2 is FQNNGV. With 3 bases clipped from V and 0 bases from J, the junction kept 8 bases outside the gene matches. The length of the CDR3 is 17 residues. The CDR3 region is CASSFRGGGYSYNEQFF. CDR3 DNA: TGTGCCAGCAGCTTCCGAGGGGGCGGCTACTCCTACAATGAGCAGTTCTTC.

This clonotype was seen repeatedly, ten times or more. The gene calls are TRBV9 and TRBJ1-1; D uncertain. V lost 3 bases and J 0 bases, leaving 6 bases between the germline ends. The V gene's germline CDR1 is SGDLS and CDR2 YYNGEE. The length of the CDR3 is 13 residues. The CDR3 sequence is CASSDRMNTEAFF. The DNA for the CDR3 is TGTGCCAGCAGCGACAGAATGAACACTGAAGCTTTCTTT.

This clonotype was seen a few times. The chain recombines TRBV30 with TRBJ2-5; weak D call: TRBD1 (5 bases). The CDR3 totals 13 residues. Trimming removed 1 base at V and 5 bases at J, with 11 bases between. The germline V gene encodes CDR1 GTSNPN and CDR2 SVGIG (reference sequence). CDR3 coding DNA: TGTGCCTGGAGTGGCGCAGGGCAGGAGACCCAGTACTTC. Protein product: CAWSGAGQETQYF. Based on the CDR3 plus reference TRBV30 and TRBJ2-5, the full variable domain is SQTIHQWPATLVQPVGSPLSLECTVEGTSNPNLYWYRQAAGRGLQLLFYSVGIGQISSEVPQNLSASRPQDRQFILSSKKLLLSDSGFYLCAWSGAGQETQYFGPGTRLLVL.

The chain links TRBV9 to TRBJ1-6; tentative D call: TRBD1 (5 bases). The CDR3 has 15 residues. In germline, CDR1 is SGDLS, CDR2 YYNGEE. Trimming stripped 0 bases from V and 14 bases from J, with 18 bases between. CDR3 DNA sequence: TGTGCCAGCAGCGTAGGAACAGAGGGGCCGTCAACCCTCCACTTT. It yields the protein CASSVGTEGPSTLHF.

This clonotype occurred a few times. The chain is built from TRBV19 and TRBJ1-3; D not certain. Germline values: CDR1 LNHDA, CDR2 SQIVND (reference sequence). V lost 2 bases to trimming and J lost 0 bases, with 11 bases between them. This CDR3 comprises 16 residues. The DNA of the CDR3 is TGTGCCAGTAGTATAACTCTGGAACTCTCTGGAAACACCATATATTTT. It is translated as CASSITLELSGNTIYF.

This clonotype was seen repeatedly, ten times or more. V gene TRBV13 combines with J gene TRBJ2-7, with 13 bases identical to TRBD2. Per the germline V gene, CDR1 is PRHDT and CDR2 is FYEKMQ (reference sequence). The CDR3 extends over 15 amino acids. Trimming removed 4 bases from V and 6 bases from J; junction bases left unmatched: 6. The CDR3 reads CASSSGLAGVFEQYF. The CDR3 nucleotides read TGTGCCAGCAGCTCAGGACTAGCGGGGGTATTCGAGCAGTACTTC.

Comment on this clonotype: The junction differs from germline at one of its ends, possibly a read error. The chain combines TRBV7-7 with TRBJ1-4; D uncertain. Germline CDR1 and CDR2: SSHAT and FNYEAQ (reference sequence). CDR3 length: 15 residues. CDR3 residues: CASSLFRGEGEKLFF. The CDR3 DNA reads as TGTGCTAGCAGCTTATTCCGGGGAGAGGGTGAAAAACTGTTTTTT. The full variable domain, with the rest looked up from reference TRBV7-7 and TRBJ1-4, is GAGVSQSPRYKVTKRGQDVTLRCDPISSHATLYWYQQALGQGPEFLTYFNYEAQPDKSGLPSDRFSAERPEGSISTLTIQRTEQRDSAMYRCASSLFRGEGEKLFFGSGTQLSVL.

Ten or more counts support this clonotype. The V gene is TRBV3-1, the J gene TRBJ1-1; D is ambiguous. This CDR3 spans 14 amino acids. The V and J ends lost 1 base and 1 base respectively, with 7 bases between them. Germline values: CDR1 LGHDT, CDR2 YNNKEL (reference sequence). DNA for the CDR3: TGTGCCAGCAGCCAAGCTTTGTCGAACACTGAAGCTTTCTTT. Translating it yields CASSQALSNTEAFF.

This clonotype was recorded many times. A much larger clone sits a single nucleotide away, making a read error possible. V usage is TRBV28 and J usage is TRBJ2-1, with 7 bases matching TRBD1. The germline V gene encodes CDR1 MDHEN and CDR2 SYDVKM. The CDR3 spans 15 residues. In DNA, the CDR3 is TGTACCAGCAGCCGGACAGGAGATGCCTACAATGAGCAGTTCTTC. Amino acid sequence: CTSSRTGDAYNEQFF.

This clonotype appeared many times. The chain has TRBV2 and TRBJ2-5; 7 bases are shared with TRBD1. The CDR3 is 15 amino acids. The V gene end was trimmed by 4 bases and the J gene end by 5 bases; junction bases not matched to a gene: 10. CDR1 SNHLY and CDR2 FYNNEI come from the germline V gene. Here the CDR3 DNA reads TGTGCCAGCAGTGCCCGTGGACAGGTTCGGGAGACCCAGTACTTC. The encoded protein is CASSARGQVRETQYF.